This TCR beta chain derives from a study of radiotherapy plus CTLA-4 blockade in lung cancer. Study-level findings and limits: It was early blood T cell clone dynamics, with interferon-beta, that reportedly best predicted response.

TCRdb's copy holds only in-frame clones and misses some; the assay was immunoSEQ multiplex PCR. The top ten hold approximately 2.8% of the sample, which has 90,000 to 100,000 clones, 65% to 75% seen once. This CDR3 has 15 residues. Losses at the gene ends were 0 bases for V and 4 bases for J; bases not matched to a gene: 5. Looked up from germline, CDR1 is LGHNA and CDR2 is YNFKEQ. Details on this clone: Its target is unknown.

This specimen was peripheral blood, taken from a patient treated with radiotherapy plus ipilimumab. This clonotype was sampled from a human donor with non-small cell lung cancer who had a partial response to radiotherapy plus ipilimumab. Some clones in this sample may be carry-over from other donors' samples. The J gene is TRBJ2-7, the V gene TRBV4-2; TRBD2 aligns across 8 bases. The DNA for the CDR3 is TGTGCCAGCAGCCAAGATACAGGCGGGAGGTACGAGCAGTACTTC. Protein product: CASSQDTGGRYEQYF.